These 20 T cell receptor beta chains were all obtained from the same sample, sequenced in a study of early T cells in non-severe SARS-CoV-2 infection. Using its own MiXCR run on the 5' RACE reads, TCRdb lists one record per CDR3 protein. Of roughly 66,000 distinct CDR3 sequences in the sample, roughly 9% were seen once. Sequences were obtained from whole blood. Receptor source: an adult who was a healthcare worker with PCR-confirmed SARS-CoV-2 infection or an uninfected control (not recorded which).

There are many counts of this clonotype. This chain uses TRBV6-1 with TRBJ1-6; no clear D. V shed 1 base and J shed 6 bases, with 10 bases lying between them. The CDR3 is made up of 15 amino acids. In germline, CDR1 is MNHNS, CDR2 SASEGT. The DNA of the CDR3 is TGTGCCAGCAGTGAAGAGGGCAGACCTAATTCACCCCTCCACTTT. Protein sequence: CASSEEGRPNSPLHF.

This clonotype was detected many times. The chain has TRBV7-7 and TRBJ2-5, with 7 nucleotides matching TRBD1. The V segment lost 1 base and the J segment 5 bases; nucleotides outside the gene matches: 1. This CDR3 is built from 13 residues. The germline V gene has CDR1 SSHAT and CDR2 FNYEAQ (reference sequence). This CDR3 is CASSLDRGETQYF. In DNA, the CDR3 is TGTGCCAGCAGCTTAGACAGGGGTGAGACCCAGTACTTC.

V and J are TRBV6-5 and TRBJ2-6; perhaps D is TRBD1 or TRBD2 (5 bases each). The CDR3 runs 19 residues. Germline V gene sequence: CDR1 MNHEY, CDR2 SVGAGI. Trimming stripped 10 bases from V and 0 bases from J, with 25 bases between. This chain's CDR3 is CATDAGLGRDPSGANVLTF. The CDR3 DNA follows: TGTGCCACCGACGCTGGCCTGGGCAGGGACCCCTCTGGGGCCAACGTCCTGACTTTC.

This clonotype has only a few counts. The chain carries TRBV5-6 and TRBJ2-3, with TRBD2 identical over 9 bases. Germline CDR1 SGHDT, CDR2 YYEEEE. The CDR3 spans 14 residues. Trimming at V came to 3 bases and at J to 6 bases, leaving 5 bases not matched to a gene. The CDR3 protein is CASSSLAGEDTQYF. CDR3 nucleotide sequence: TGTGCCAGCAGCTCCTTAGCGGGGGAGGATACGCAGTATTTT.

The chain uses TRBV28 and TRBJ1-1; D ambiguous. The germline gives CDR1 MDHEN, CDR2 SYDVKM. V lost 6 bases, J lost 2 bases, and 16 bases lay in between. This CDR3 spans 15 amino acids. Written as DNA, the CDR3 is TGTGCCAGCAGCCCGCCGCAACAGATCAACACTGAAGCTTTCTTT. Translating gives CASSPPQQINTEAFF. Combining the CDR3 with reference TRBV28 and TRBJ1-1 gives the whole variable domain DVKVTQSSRYLVKRTGEKVFLECVQDMDHENMFWYRQDPGLGLRLIYFSYDVKMKEKGDIPEGYSVSREKKERFSLILESASTNQTSMYLCASSPPQQINTEAFFGQGTRLTVV.

There are a few counts of this clonotype. CDR3 protein: CASSIGLVGRNEQFF. The CDR3 DNA follows: TGTGCCAGTAGTATTGGCCTAGTGGGACGCAATGAGCAGTTCTTC. The V call is TRBV19, the J call TRBJ2-1; D may correspond to TRBD1 or TRBD2 (5 bases each). Germline V gene data show CDR1 as LNHDA and CDR2 as SQIVND (reference sequence). V lost 3 bases to trimming and J lost 6 bases, with 15 bases between them. This CDR3 contains 15 residues.

The chain employs TRBV24-1 and TRBJ1-2; no definite D call. The V gene lost 2 bases and the J gene lost 5 bases, with 5 bases spanning the gap. The germline V gene encodes CDR1 KGHDR and CDR2 SFDVKD. This CDR3 has 12 amino acids. CDR3 sequence: CATSDSIYGYTF. The CDR3 nucleotides read TGTGCCACCAGTGATTCTATTTATGGCTACACCTTC.

This clonotype was picked up a small number of times. The rearrangement uses TRBV6-5 and TRBJ1-1, with D uncertain. CDR1 is MNHEY, CDR2 SVGAGI, per germline. Trimming took 2 bases from V and 6 from J, leaving 10 bases between them. This CDR3 contains 13 residues. In DNA form, the CDR3 reads TGTGCCAGCAGTTACGTGGGGTACCCTGAAGCTTTCTTT. Protein sequence: CASSYVGYPEAFF.

This clonotype was seen only a few times. The chain joins TRBV11-3 to TRBJ2-2; D possibly corresponds to TRBD2 (5 bases). Germline V gene data show CDR1 as SGHNT and CDR2 as YENEEA. V was clipped by 6 bases and J by 3 bases, with 11 bases between them. CDR3 length equals 14 residues. CDR3 protein: CASSPYGDTGELFF. The CDR3 nucleotides read TGTGCCAGCAGTCCATACGGGGACACCGGGGAGCTGTTTTTT.

The gene calls are TRBV5-6 and TRBJ1-6; D uncertain. V lost 4 bases, J lost 5 bases, and 16 bases lay in between. Germline CDR1 and CDR2: SGHDT and YYEEEE. This CDR3 contains 16 residues. CDR3 in DNA: TGTGCCAGCAGCCTGGGTGGGGTTTGGAATAATTCACCCCTCCACTTT. Protein product: CASSLGGVWNNSPLHF.

The chain links TRBV4-3 to TRBJ2-2, with 8 bases matching TRBD1. V lost 2 bases and J lost 3; bases outside the gene matches: 5. CDR3 length: 16 residues. Per germline, CDR1 LGHNA and CDR2 YSLEER. The CDR3 bases are TGCGCCAGCAGCCAACCCGGACAGGGCCACACCGGGGAGCTGTTTTTT. This encodes CASSQPGQGHTGELFF.

Many counts were recorded for this clonotype. This chain uses TRBV3-1 with TRBJ2-3, with TRBD1 matching 10 bases. Germline-derived CDR1 and CDR2 are LGHDT and YNNKEL (reference sequence). V was clipped by 2 bases and J by 5 bases; unmatched bases: 4. This CDR3 region has 15 residues. The DNA for the CDR3 is TGTGCCAGCAGCCAATCTGGACAGGGGGGAGATACGCAGTATTTT. Translating it yields CASSQSGQGGDTQYF.

The chain has TRBV6-6 and TRBJ1-5; D unresolved. CDR1 and CDR2 from the germline V gene are MNHNY and SVGAGI (reference sequence). CDR3 length equals 14 residues. The V end lost 3 bases, the J end lost 3 bases, and 9 bases lay between the germline ends. CDR3 amino acids: CASSYDTANQPQHF. The CDR3 region has the DNA TGTGCCAGCAGTTATGACACCGCCAATCAGCCCCAGCATTTT.

This clonotype came up many times. The chain joins TRBV29-1 to TRBJ2-5; D call uncertain. The V end was cut by 5 bases, the J end by 1 base, with 11 bases between. The length of the CDR3 is 13 residues. Germline lookup yields CDR1 SQVTM and CDR2 ANQGSEA. The CDR3 loop reads CSVQGSPQETQYF. The CDR3 region has the DNA TGCAGCGTTCAAGGGTCACCCCAAGAGACCCAGTACTTC.

V is TRBV15 and J is TRBJ2-1; D is tentatively TRBD1 or TRBD2 (6 bases each). The CDR3 sequence is 16 residues long. Per germline, CDR1 LNHNV and CDR2 YYDKDF (reference sequence). V lost 0 bases to trimming and J lost 6 bases, with 15 bases between them. CDR3 protein: CATSRDRGRVANEQFF. CDR3 DNA: TGTGCCACCAGCAGAGATCGGGGGCGTGTAGCCAATGAGCAGTTCTTC.

This clonotype was observed many times. This rearrangement joins TRBV28 to TRBJ2-1, with 8 bases aligning to TRBD2. The CDR3 length is 18 residues. The trim removed 5 bases at V and 4 bases at J, leaving 16 bases unmatched. Germline V gene lookup returns CDR1 MDHEN and CDR2 SYDVKM. This CDR3 reads CASSPTTSAPYLYNEQFF. The CDR3 DNA follows: TGTGCCAGCAGTCCCACGACTAGCGCGCCTTACCTTTACAATGAGCAGTTCTTC.

This clonotype was counted a few times. The rearrangement joins TRBV20-1 to TRBJ2-7; D is perhaps TRBD2 (5 bases). V was shortened by 1 base and J by 3 bases, with 16 bases between the two germline ends. There are 15 residues in the CDR3. Germline loops: CDR1 DFQATT, CDR2 SNEGSKA (reference sequence). The CDR3 DNA reads TGCAGTGCTAGAGGACAAACTAGAATCGGCTACGAGCAGTACTTC. Its translation: CSARGQTRIGYEQYF.

This clonotype has only a few counts. V is TRBV7-6 and J is TRBJ1-1; perhaps TRBD1 as D (5 bases). Germline loops: CDR1 SGHVS, CDR2 FNYEAQ. V lost 1 base and J lost 5, with 14 bases in between. The CDR3 runs 15 residues. The CDR3 spells CASSLVEGSGTEAFF. The CDR3 DNA is TGTGCCAGCAGCTTAGTTGAGGGGAGTGGGACTGAAGCTTTCTTT.

The J gene is TRBJ1-1, the V gene TRBV6-2 or TRBV6-3, with no clear D. Trimming took 4 bases from V and 3 from J, leaving 9 bases between them. CDR1 is MNHEY and CDR2 is SVGEGT in the germline V gene. CDR3 length equals 13 residues. The CDR3 reads CASSLLVDTEAFF. The CDR3 DNA follows: TGTGCCAGCAGTTTACTCGTTGACACTGAAGCTTTCTTT.

This clonotype occurred a few times. The J gene is TRBJ1-4, the V gene TRBV20-1; no firm D call. Trimming shortened V by 7 bases and J by 8 bases, and 14 bases separated the two germline ends. The CDR3 extends over 12 amino acids. Per germline, CDR1 DFQATT and CDR2 SNEGSKA (reference sequence). The CDR3 sequence is CSVSGDEEKLFF. In nucleotides, the CDR3 is TGCAGTGTTAGCGGTGATGAGGAAAAACTGTTTTTT.